This TCR beta chain is drawn from a study of blood T cell repertoires in COVID-19. About the study: PBMCs, B-cell-depleted T cells, or T cells provided the cDNA or gDNA that made up the material.

Losses at the gene ends were 3 bases for V and 5 bases for J; bases not matched to a gene: 4. The CDR3 spans 14 residues. Germline V gene lookup returns CDR1 MDHEN and CDR2 SYDVKM. Original data processing: Amplification with reference gene primers provided the estimates of nucleated cell counts. TCRdb's table, derived via immunoSEQ multiplex PCR, lists solely in-frame clones and lacks some. Clone size and V and J calls were adopted from that table, with D and trimming inferred from the DNA. In the table there are approximately 140,000 clones, around four fifths of which are singletons. V and J are TRBV28 and TRBJ1-1; 9 nucleotides agree with TRBD1. Sequences were obtained from PBMCs or T cells enriched from blood (not recorded which). The TCR comes from a man in his forties with acute COVID-19. The DNA for the CDR3 is TGTGCCAGCAGTTTGGGGACAGGGAGAACTGAAGCTTTCTTT. It encodes CASSLGTGRTEAFF.